This TCR beta chain was captured by sequencing in a study of T cell responses to AZD1222 COVID-19 vaccine. Germline lookup yields CDR1 SGHKS and CDR2 YYEKEE (reference sequence). The CDR3 spans 12 residues. V lost 0 bases and J 5 bases, leaving 4 bases between the germline ends. Sequenced by immunoSEQ multiplex PCR; TCRdb stores in-frame clones only, minus some. This repertoire shows 50,000 to 60,000 clones, roughly three quarters found once; its top ten account for 4.5% to 5%. The sequence was obtained from an adult who received the AZD1222 COVID-19 vaccine. The specimen comprised peripheral blood, sampled 28 days after the second AZD1222 dose. The V call is TRBV5-5, the J call TRBJ2-3; D not certain. In nucleotides, the CDR3 is TGTGCCAGCAGCTTGGAAAGAGATACGCAGTATTTT. Protein sequence: CASSLERDTQYF.